What follows are 6 T cell receptor beta chains derived from one specimen sequenced in a study of CD8+CD57+ T cells in acquired aplastic anemia. CD8+CD57+ cell expansion had been shown by flow cytometry in patients chosen for sequencing. The TCR beta profiling, which covered VDJ combination and CDR3 sequence, was carried out using genomic DNA as the template. In TCRdb, the reads were re-called with MiXCR into one record per CDR3 protein. The sample consists of 200,000 or so distinct CDR3 sequences, around three fifths of them appearing once. Material: sorted CD4+, CD8+, or CD8+CD57+ T cells (not recorded which) from PBMCs. The origin of the receptors is a human donor with aplastic anemia.

The sample holds many counts of this clonotype. The rearrangement uses TRBV3-1 and TRBJ1-2; D might be TRBD1 (6 bases). CDR1 LGHDT and CDR2 YNNKEL come from the germline V gene (reference sequence). The CDR3 has 14 residues. Trimming removed 5 bases from V and 4 bases from J, with 14 bases in between. The CDR3 bases are TGTGCCAGCAGCGAGACGGGGGCAGGCTATGGCTACACCTTC. Translated: CASSETGAGYGYTF.

The CDR3 loop reads CASSIGQGSQHF. CDR3 sequence (DNA): TGTGCCAGTAGTATAGGACAGGGGTCCCAGCATTTT. The gene calls are TRBV19 and TRBJ1-5; 8 bases fit TRBD1. Germline V gene lookup returns CDR1 LNHDA and CDR2 SQIVND (reference sequence). The CDR3 totals 12 residues. The junction had 1 base not matched to a gene; V was cut back by 1 base and J by 11 bases.

The V call is TRBV20-1, the J call TRBJ2-3, with 8 positions matching TRBD2. This CDR3 comprises 15 residues. V was pared by 3 bases and J by 7 bases, with 12 bases of the junction left unmatched. CDR1 is DFQATT and CDR2 is SNEGSKA in the germline V gene (reference sequence). In DNA form, the CDR3 reads TGCAGTGCTAGCTCTTGGGCGGGGGGTTTTAATACGCAGTATTTT. This gives the protein CSASSWAGGFNTQYF.

The chain uses TRBV7-9 and TRBJ2-5; D is perhaps TRBD1 or TRBD2 (7 bases each). The germline gives CDR1 SEHNR, CDR2 FQNEAQ (reference sequence). V shed 5 bases and J shed 5 bases, with 18 bases lying between them. This CDR3 region has 15 residues. The CDR3 DNA reads TGTGCCAGCAGCCCCCCAGGGGGAGGGCCCGAGACCCAGTACTTC. Its translation: CASSPPGGGPETQYF.

This clonotype was seen just once. This chain links TRBV2 with TRBJ1-1, with 7 bases identical to TRBD1. V dropped 10 bases and J dropped 0; count of bases not matched to a gene: 8. The CDR3 consists of 14 residues. The germline V gene encodes CDR1 SNHLY and CDR2 FYNNEI. The CDR3 DNA reads TGTGCCAAGGGGACAGCCAGGGTGAACACTGAAGCTTTCTTT. Protein: CAKGTARVNTEAFF. Supplemented by reference TRBV2 and TRBJ1-1, the full variable domain reads EPEVTQTPSHQVTQMGQEVILRCVPISNHLYFYWYRQILGQKVEFLVSFYNNEISEKSEIFDDQFSVERPDGSNFTLKIRSTKLEDSAMYFCAKGTARVNTEAFFGQGTRLTVV.

This chain links TRBV5-1 with TRBJ2-1; 8 positions match TRBD1. From germline, CDR1 is SGHRS and CDR2 YFSETQ. Unmatched junction bases numbered 15, after V lost 4 bases and J lost 9 bases. The length of the CDR3 is 16 residues. The CDR3 DNA reads as TGCGCCAGCAGCAGCTGGGCTGGCAGGGGGCTCGTTGAGCAGTTCTTC. This codes for CASSSWAGRGLVEQFF.